A single sample gave rise to the 7 T cell receptor beta chains below, sequenced in a study of T cell repertoires in cytomegalovirus infection. TCRdb independently ran MiXCR on the reads; one entry per CDR3 protein. The data contain tens of thousands of distinct CDR3 sequences, 20% to 25% of them singletons. Their antigen targets remain unknown. Sequenced: PBMCs, sequenced either directly or after in vitro stimulation (not recorded which). The receptors originated from a human donor in good health (CMV status not recorded). Some clones in this sample may be carry-over from other donors' samples.

This clonotype was counted many times. The chain is built from TRBV7-2 and TRBJ1-3; perhaps TRBD1 as D (5 bases). V lost 4 bases, J lost 1 base, and 11 bases lay in between. The CDR3 spans 15 residues. Per germline, CDR1 SGHTA and CDR2 FQGNSA. CDR3 in amino acids: CASSYQDRSGNTIYF. In DNA, the CDR3 is TGTGCCAGCAGCTACCAAGACAGATCTGGAAACACCATATATTTT.

The rearrangement links TRBV27 to TRBJ2-7, with D hard to call. V was shortened by 0 bases and J by 7 bases, with 7 bases between the two germline ends. Germline CDR1 and CDR2: MNHEY and SMNVEV (reference sequence). CDR3 length: 12 amino acids. As DNA, the CDR3 is TGTGCCAGCAGTTTATCAGGTCAGGAGCAGTACTTC. Its protein is CASSLSGQEQYF.

This clonotype has more than one count but fewer than ten. The chain carries TRBV6-5 and TRBJ2-7; tentative D call: TRBD1 (5 bases). This CDR3 contains 15 residues. V lost 6 bases, J lost 7 bases, and 22 bases lay in between. In germline, CDR1 is MNHEY, CDR2 SVGAGI. CDR3 bases: TGTGCCAGCAGAAAACGGTCGCGGCAGGGTGTGGAGCAGTACTTC. This codes for CASRKRSRQGVEQYF.

This clonotype came up many times. The chain employs TRBV3-1 and TRBJ1-1; D gene ambiguous. Per germline, CDR1 LGHDT and CDR2 YNNKEL (reference sequence). CDR3 length equals 14 residues. V was cut by 1 base and J by 4 bases, with 10 bases left in between. CDR3: CASSQAFSGTEAFF. The CDR3 DNA reads TGTGCCAGCAGCCAAGCCTTTTCGGGCACTGAAGCTTTCTTT.

The chain carries TRBV6-1 and TRBJ2-5; D ambiguous. The germline CDR1 and CDR2 sequences are MNHNS and SASEGT. This CDR3 region has 15 residues. The V end was cut by 2 bases, the J end by 3 bases, with 13 bases between. The CDR3 nucleotides read TGTGCCAGCAGTGAAATTTCCCCGAATGAAGAGACCCAGTACTTC. Protein product: CASSEISPNEETQYF.

This clonotype was observed many times. The rearrangement joins TRBV7-9 to TRBJ1-2; D possibly corresponds to TRBD1 (6 bases). Germline values: CDR1 SEHNR, CDR2 FQNEAQ (reference sequence). Trimming took off 5 bases at V and 3 bases at J, with 13 bases between the two ends. The CDR3 loop spans 14 amino acids. The CDR3 coding sequence is TGTGCCAGCAGCCCCGGACAGTCGCACTATGGCTACACCTTC. As protein: CASSPGQSHYGYTF. Drawing the rest from reference TRBV7-9 and TRBJ1-2, the complete variable domain is DTGVSQNPRHKITKRGQNVTFRCDPISEHNRLYWYRQTLGQGPEFLTYFQNEAQLEKSRLLSDRFSAERPKGSFSTLEIQRTEQGDSAMYLCASSPGQSHYGYTFGSGTRLTVV.

Remarks on this clonotype: This may arise from a read error, as a much more abundant clone is one base away. The chain joins TRBV24-1 to TRBJ1-2; a weak D match, TRBD1 (5 bases). Germline CDR1 reads KGHDR; CDR2 reads SFDVKD. This CDR3 has 15 amino acids. The CDR3 DNA is TGTGCCACCAGTGGGGATTACGGGGGGTTCGATGGCTACGCCTTC. It specifies CATSGDYGGFDGYAF.